This T cell receptor (beta chain) was identified in a study of cytomegalovirus exposure and HLA in healthy donors. For this clone: Its antigen is unknown.

The PCR made use of 60 Vbeta and 13 Jbeta primers. Repertoires were generated with immunoSEQ multiplex PCR, while TCRdb's copy carries only in-frame clones and drops some. The repertoire holds 150,000 to 200,000 clones, roughly 85% seen once, with 2% to 2.5% in the top ten. Notes on the study in general: Presence/absence analysis assumed near-uniform sequencing depth across donors. Altogether, 150 to 200 TCR beta chains were recorded as cytomegalovirus-associated. Among TCR beta chains of equal frequency, HLA-associated ones were more clonally expanded in a later analysis. Fewer N-insertions (relative to the approximately 700-donor mean) were reportedly seen in an Asian-associated ancestry cluster in a later analysis.

The CDR3 has 14 residues. Looked up from germline, CDR1 is MNHEY and CDR2 is SMNVEV (reference sequence). V was shortened by 2 bases and J by 7 bases, with 14 bases between the two germline ends. The sample consisted of PBMCs. This TCR was recovered from a woman aged 45-65 years in good health and CMV-seronegative. V and J are TRBV27 and TRBJ1-1, with D uncertain. The CDR3 DNA reads TGTGCCAGCAGTTTAAGTAGGCGACAAAATGAAGCTTTCTTT. Its translation: CASSLSRRQNEAFF.